The 12 T cell receptor beta chains reported below all come from one sample, sequenced in a study of identical twins. Each CDR3 protein gets one entry after TCRdb re-called the 5' RACE reads with MiXCR. This table has 500,000 to 650,000 distinct CDR3 sequences, less than 9% appearing once. These data are also associated with another study on yellow fever vaccine responses in identical twins.

What was sequenced was PBMCs. The source is a young woman in good health.

This clonotype came up many times. This sequence joins TRBV20-1 and TRBJ2-3; D not certain. The CDR3 is 11 amino acids. V was pared by 5 bases and J by 5 bases, with 8 bases between. Germline V gene data show CDR1 as DFQATT and CDR2 as SNEGSKA (reference sequence). CDR3 in DNA: TGCAGTGCTTGGATCGAAGATACGCAGTATTTT. This sequence encodes CSAWIEDTQYF.

V usage is TRBV5-5 and J usage is TRBJ2-5, with TRBD1 matching 11 bases. CDR1 and CDR2 (germline): SGHKS, YYEKEE (reference sequence). Unmatched junction bases numbered 4, after V lost 1 base and J lost 5 bases. The length of the CDR3 is 15 residues. The CDR3 here is CASSLRDRGFETQYF. CDR3 nucleotide sequence: TGTGCCAGCAGCTTGCGGGACAGGGGGTTTGAGACCCAGTACTTC.

This sequence joins TRBV12-3 or TRBV12-4 and TRBJ2-3; no clear D. Trimming pared 5 bases from V and 5 bases from J, leaving 17 bases between. The CDR3 totals 15 residues. CDR3 nucleotide sequence: TGTGCCAGCAGTCCATGGACCCACTACCGAGATACGCAGTATTTT. Amino acids: CASSPWTHYRDTQYF.

There are a few counts of this clonotype. The gene calls are TRBV27 and TRBJ2-6; TRBD2 matches 7 bases. Germline loops: CDR1 MNHEY, CDR2 SMNVEV (reference sequence). V lost 5 bases and J lost 4; bases outside the gene matches: 14. The CDR3 extends over 18 amino acids. The DNA of the CDR3 is TGTGCCAGCAGTGGAACTAGCGCCCCTACCCCGGGGGCCAACGTCCTGACTTTC. Its protein is CASSGTSAPTPGANVLTF.

This clonotype has a count of ten or more. The chain couples TRBV7-9 to TRBJ2-1; no firm D call. V lost 1 base, J lost 6 bases, and 13 bases lay in between. From germline, CDR1 is SEHNR and CDR2 FQNEAQ (reference sequence). This CDR3 spans 15 amino acids. CDR3 DNA sequence: TGTGCCAGCAGCTTAGAGGGAAATAGATTCAATGAGCAGTTCTTC. It specifies CASSLEGNRFNEQFF.

This clonotype was recorded at least ten times. The rearrangement links TRBV2 to TRBJ2-7; no firm D call. The CDR3 covers 12 residues. Trimming pared 1 base from V and 4 bases from J, leaving 5 bases between. Germline assignment: CDR1 SNHLY and CDR2 FYNNEI. CDR3 amino acids: CASSEEGYEQYV. Written as DNA, the CDR3 is TGTGCCAGCAGTGAAGAAGGGTACGAGCAGTACGTC.

This clonotype came up many times. The chain joins TRBV24-1 to TRBJ2-1, with TRBD2 identical over 8 bases. This CDR3 comprises 17 residues. Germline V lookup: CDR1 KGHDR, CDR2 SFDVKD. V dropped 1 base and J dropped 0; count of bases not matched to a gene: 4. In nucleotides, the CDR3 is TGTGCCACCAGTGATTTTGCGGGGGGAAGCTCCTACAATGAGCAGTTCTTC. Encoded protein: CATSDFAGGSSYNEQFF.

The genes are TRBV4-1 and TRBJ1-4; no clear D. The CDR3 is made up of 16 amino acids. In germline, CDR1 is MGHRA, CDR2 YSYEKL. V was trimmed by 4 bases and J by 5 bases, leaving 17 bases between them. In DNA form, the CDR3 reads TGCGCCAGCAGCCTGTTGTCCGGGATCATAAATGAAAAACTGTTTTTT. It yields the protein CASSLLSGIINEKLFF.

The chain has TRBV20-1 and TRBJ2-7; D is perhaps TRBD2 (5 bases). Between the trimmed V and J ends, which lost 5 bases and 0 bases, there was a span of 11 bases. The CDR3 sequence is 13 residues long. The germline V gene encodes CDR1 DFQATT and CDR2 SNEGSKA (reference sequence). The CDR3 loop reads CSAYDYSSYEQYV. The CDR3 region has the DNA TGCAGTGCTTACGACTATAGCTCCTACGAGCAGTACGTC.

This clonotype was seen only a few times. The V gene is TRBV3-1, the J gene TRBJ2-1; 9 nucleotides agree with TRBD1. Germline CDR1 and CDR2: LGHDT and YNNKEL (reference sequence). The CDR3 loop spans 17 amino acids. Trimming removed 4 bases from V and 4 bases from J; junction bases left unmatched: 11. DNA for the CDR3: TGTGCCAGCAGCCCGACAGGGGGGTACGGAGCGTACAATGAGCAGTTCTTC. It codes for CASSPTGGYGAYNEQFF.

This clonotype came up a few times. The J gene is TRBJ1-2, the V gene TRBV5-1; 9 nucleotides agree with TRBD1. Trimming at V came to 4 bases and at J to 8 bases, leaving 12 bases not matched to a gene. Germline-derived CDR1 and CDR2 are SGHRS and YFSETQ. The CDR3 extends over 15 amino acids. The CDR3 spells CASSKKQGAIRGYTF. The CDR3 nucleotides read TGCGCCAGCAGCAAGAAACAGGGGGCGATTCGGGGCTACACCTTC.

This clonotype turned up a few times. V and J are TRBV19 and TRBJ1-1, with D tentatively TRBD1 (5 bases). This CDR3 has 12 residues. The germline gives CDR1 LNHDA, CDR2 SQIVND (reference sequence). V gave up 7 bases and J gave up 10 bases, with 16 bases separating them. In DNA, the CDR3 is TGTGCCAGTACCCCGGGACTTCGAGTAGCTTTCTTT. Protein product: CASTPGLRVAFF.